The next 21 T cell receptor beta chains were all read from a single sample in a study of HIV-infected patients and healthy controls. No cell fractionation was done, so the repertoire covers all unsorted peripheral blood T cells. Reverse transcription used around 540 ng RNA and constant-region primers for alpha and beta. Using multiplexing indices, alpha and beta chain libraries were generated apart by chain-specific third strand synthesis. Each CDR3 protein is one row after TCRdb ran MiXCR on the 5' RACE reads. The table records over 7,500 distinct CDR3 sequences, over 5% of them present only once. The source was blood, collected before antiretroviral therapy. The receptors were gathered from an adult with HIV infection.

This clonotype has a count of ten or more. The CDR3 spells CASRHGNRDDYQETQYF. As DNA, the CDR3 is TGTGCCAGCAGACACGGGAACAGGGATGACTACCAAGAGACCCAGTACTTC. The chain joins TRBV6-5 to TRBJ2-5, with a tentative D call TRBD1 (6 bases). The CDR3 runs 17 residues. Germline V gene lookup returns CDR1 MNHEY and CDR2 SVGAGI. Deletions cut 6 bases from V and 0 bases from J, with 20 bases between.

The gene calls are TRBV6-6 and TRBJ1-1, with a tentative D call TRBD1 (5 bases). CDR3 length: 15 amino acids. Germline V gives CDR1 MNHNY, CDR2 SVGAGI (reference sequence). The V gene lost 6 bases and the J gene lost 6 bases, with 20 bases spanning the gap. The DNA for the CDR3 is TGTGCCAGCAGCCCAGGTGGGGCTCGACTCGCTGAAGCTTTCTTT. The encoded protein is CASSPGGARLAEAFF.

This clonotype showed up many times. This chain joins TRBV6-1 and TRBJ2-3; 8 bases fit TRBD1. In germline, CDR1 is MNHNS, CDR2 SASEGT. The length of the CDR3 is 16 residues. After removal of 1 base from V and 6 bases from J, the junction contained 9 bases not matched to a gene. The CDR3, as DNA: TGTGCCAGCAGTGAAGTCGGGACAGGCCCCGGGGATACGCAGTATTTT. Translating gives CASSEVGTGPGDTQYF.

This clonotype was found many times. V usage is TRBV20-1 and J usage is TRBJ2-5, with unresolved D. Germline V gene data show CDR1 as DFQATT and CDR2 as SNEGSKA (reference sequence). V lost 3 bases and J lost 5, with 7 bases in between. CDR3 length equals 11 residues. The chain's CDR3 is CSARIWETQYF. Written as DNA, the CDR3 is TGCAGTGCTAGGATCTGGGAGACCCAGTACTTC.

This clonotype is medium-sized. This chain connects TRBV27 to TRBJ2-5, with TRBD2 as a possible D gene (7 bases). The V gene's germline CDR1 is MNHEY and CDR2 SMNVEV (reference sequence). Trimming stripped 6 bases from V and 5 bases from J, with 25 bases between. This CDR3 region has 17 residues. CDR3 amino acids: CASSNKLMRGPDETQYF. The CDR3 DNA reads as TGTGCCAGCAGCAACAAACTAATGCGGGGGCCCGATGAGACCCAGTACTTC.

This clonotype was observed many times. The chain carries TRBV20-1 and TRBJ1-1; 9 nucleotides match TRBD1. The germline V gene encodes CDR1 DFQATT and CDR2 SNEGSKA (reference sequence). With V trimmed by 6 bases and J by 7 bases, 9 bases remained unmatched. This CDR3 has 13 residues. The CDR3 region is CSAQTGGMGEAFF. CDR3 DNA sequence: TGCAGTGCCCAGACAGGGGGAATGGGTGAAGCTTTCTTT.

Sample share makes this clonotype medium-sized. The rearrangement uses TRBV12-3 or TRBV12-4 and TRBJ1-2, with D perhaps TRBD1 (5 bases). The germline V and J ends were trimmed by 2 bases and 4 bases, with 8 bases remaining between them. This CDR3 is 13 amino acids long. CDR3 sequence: CASSLSGGYGYTF. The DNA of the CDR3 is TGTGCCAGCAGTTTATCGGGGGGCTATGGCTACACCTTC.

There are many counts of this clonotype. The CDR3 DNA reads TGTGCCAGCAGTCTGGACAGGACTGGGGCCAACGTCCTGACTTTC. Its translation: CASSLDRTGANVLTF. V and J are TRBV12-3 or TRBV12-4 and TRBJ2-6; TRBD1 agrees at 7 bases. CDR3 length equals 15 residues. J was trimmed by 2 bases and V by 5 bases; bases with no gene match: 3.

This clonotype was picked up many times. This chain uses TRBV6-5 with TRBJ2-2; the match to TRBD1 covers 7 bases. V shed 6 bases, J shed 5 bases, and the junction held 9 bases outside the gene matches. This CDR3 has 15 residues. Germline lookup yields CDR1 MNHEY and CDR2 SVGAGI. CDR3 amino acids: CASSSLGGETGELFF. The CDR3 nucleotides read TGTGCCAGCAGCTCTTTAGGGGGCGAAACCGGGGAGCTGTTTTTT.

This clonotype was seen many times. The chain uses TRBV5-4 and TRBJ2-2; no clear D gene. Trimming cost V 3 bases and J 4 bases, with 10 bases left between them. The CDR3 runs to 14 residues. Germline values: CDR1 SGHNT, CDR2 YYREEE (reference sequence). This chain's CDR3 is CASSSFPGTGELFF. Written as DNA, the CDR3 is TGTGCCAGCAGCTCATTCCCGGGCACCGGGGAGCTGTTTTTT.

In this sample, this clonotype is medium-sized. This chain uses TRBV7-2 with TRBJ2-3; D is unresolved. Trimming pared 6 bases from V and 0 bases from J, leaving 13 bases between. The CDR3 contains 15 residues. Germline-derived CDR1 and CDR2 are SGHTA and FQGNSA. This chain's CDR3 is CASRPPGLSTDTQYF. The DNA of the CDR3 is TGTGCCAGCAGACCTCCGGGTTTAAGCACAGATACGCAGTATTTT. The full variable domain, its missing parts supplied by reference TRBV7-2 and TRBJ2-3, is GAGVSQSPSNKVTEKGKDVELRCDPISGHTALYWYRQSLGQGLEFLIYFQGNSAPDKSGLPSDRFSAERTGGSVSTLTIQRTQQEDSAVYLCASRPPGLSTDTQYFGPGTRLTVL.

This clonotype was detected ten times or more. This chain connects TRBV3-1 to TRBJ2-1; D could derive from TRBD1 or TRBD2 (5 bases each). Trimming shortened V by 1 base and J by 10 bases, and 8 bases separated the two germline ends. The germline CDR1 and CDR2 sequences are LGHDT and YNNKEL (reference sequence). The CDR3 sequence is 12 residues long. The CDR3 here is CASSQAGTEQFF. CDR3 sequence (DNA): TGTGCCAGCAGCCAAGCCGGGACCGAGCAGTTCTTC.

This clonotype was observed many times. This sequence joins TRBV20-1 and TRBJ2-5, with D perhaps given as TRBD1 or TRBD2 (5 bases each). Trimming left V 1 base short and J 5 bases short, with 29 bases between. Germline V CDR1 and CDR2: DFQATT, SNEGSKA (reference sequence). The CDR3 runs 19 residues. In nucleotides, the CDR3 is TGCAGTGCTAGAGTGGTTAGGGACGACTCTAACCTTCCACAGGAGACCCAGTACTTC. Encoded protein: CSARVVRDDSNLPQETQYF.

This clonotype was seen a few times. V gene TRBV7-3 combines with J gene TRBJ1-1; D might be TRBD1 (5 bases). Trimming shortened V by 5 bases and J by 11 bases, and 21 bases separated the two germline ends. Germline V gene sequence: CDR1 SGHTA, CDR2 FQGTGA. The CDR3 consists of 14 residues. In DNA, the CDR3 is TGTGCCAGCAGCCCTGGGATGGGGGAGTCAAGGGCTTTCTTT. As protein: CASSPGMGESRAFF.

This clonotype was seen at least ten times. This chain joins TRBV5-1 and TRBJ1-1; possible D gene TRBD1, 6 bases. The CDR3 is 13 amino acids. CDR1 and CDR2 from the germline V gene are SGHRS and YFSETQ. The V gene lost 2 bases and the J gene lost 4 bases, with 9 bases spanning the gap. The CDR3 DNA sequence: TGCGCCAGCAGCTTACAGGGAGGCACTGAAGCTTTCTTT. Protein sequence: CASSLQGGTEAFF.

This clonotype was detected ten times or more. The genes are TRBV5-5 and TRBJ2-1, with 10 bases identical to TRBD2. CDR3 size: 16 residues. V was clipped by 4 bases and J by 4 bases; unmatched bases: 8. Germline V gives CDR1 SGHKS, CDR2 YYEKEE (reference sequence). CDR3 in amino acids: CASSPTLAGVYNEQFF. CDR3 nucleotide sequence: TGTGCCAGCAGCCCTACCCTAGCGGGGGTGTACAATGAGCAGTTCTTC.

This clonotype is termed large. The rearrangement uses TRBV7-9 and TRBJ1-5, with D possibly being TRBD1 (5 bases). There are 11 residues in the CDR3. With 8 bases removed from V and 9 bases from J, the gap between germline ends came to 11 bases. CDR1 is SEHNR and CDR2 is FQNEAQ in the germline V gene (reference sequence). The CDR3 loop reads CASGDGGPQHF. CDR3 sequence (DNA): TGTGCCAGCGGGGACGGGGGGCCCCAGCATTTT.

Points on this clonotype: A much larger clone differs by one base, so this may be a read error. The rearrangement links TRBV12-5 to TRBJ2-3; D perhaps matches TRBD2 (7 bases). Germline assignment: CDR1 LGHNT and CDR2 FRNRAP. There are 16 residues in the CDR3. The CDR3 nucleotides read TGTGCTAGTGGTCTCGGGGGGCCCGTTCCCACAGATACGCGGTATTTT. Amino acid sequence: CASGLGGPVPTDTRYF.

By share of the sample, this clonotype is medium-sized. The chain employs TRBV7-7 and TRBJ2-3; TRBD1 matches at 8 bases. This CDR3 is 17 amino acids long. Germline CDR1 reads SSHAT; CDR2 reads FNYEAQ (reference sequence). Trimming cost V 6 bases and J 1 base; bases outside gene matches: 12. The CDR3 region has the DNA TGTGCCAGCAGAAACGACAGGGGCCCCGCCCGCACAGATACGCAGTATTTT. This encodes CASRNDRGPARTDTQYF.

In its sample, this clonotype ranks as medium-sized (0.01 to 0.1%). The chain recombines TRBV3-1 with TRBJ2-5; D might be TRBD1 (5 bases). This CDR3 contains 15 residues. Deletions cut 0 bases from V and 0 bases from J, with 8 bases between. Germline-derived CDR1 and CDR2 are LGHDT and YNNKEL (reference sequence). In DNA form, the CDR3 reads TGTGCCAGCAGCCAAGATACAGGACACCAAGAGACCCAGTACTTC. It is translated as CASSQDTGHQETQYF.

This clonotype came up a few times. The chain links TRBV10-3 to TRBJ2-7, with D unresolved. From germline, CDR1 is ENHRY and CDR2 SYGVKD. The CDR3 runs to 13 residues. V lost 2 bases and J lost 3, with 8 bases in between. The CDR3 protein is CAISEDGIYEQYF. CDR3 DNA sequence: TGTGCCATCAGTGAGGATGGGATCTACGAGCAGTACTTC.